Shown below are 3 T cell receptor beta chains from a single sample sequenced in a study of technical replicates of blood from a few donors. The table came from immunoSEQ multiplex PCR; TCRdb's copy has only in-frame clones and leaves some out. The sample lists 70,000 to 85,000 clones; roughly 95% were seen once. The sample taken for sequencing was T cells isolated from PBMCs. The receptors come from a human donor in good health.

DNA of the CDR3: TGTGCCATTCGACTGACGAACACTGAAGCTTTCTTT. Encoded protein: CAIRLTNTEAFF. This chain uses TRBV10-3 with TRBJ1-1; D gene uncertain. V gave up 9 bases and J gave up 1 base, with 9 bases separating them. The CDR3 sequence is 12 residues long. The germline V gene has CDR1 ENHRY and CDR2 SYGVKD.

The chain links TRBV6-1 to TRBJ1-5; 9 nucleotides match TRBD1. Looked up from germline, CDR1 is MNHNS and CDR2 is SASEGT. This CDR3 contains 13 residues. V was pared by 5 bases and J by 5 bases, with 1 base of the junction left unmatched. The CDR3 DNA sequence: TGTGCCAGCAGTTGGACAGGGGATCAGCCCCAGCATTTT. Its translation is CASSWTGDQPQHF.

V is TRBV19 and J is TRBJ1-1, with D possibly matching TRBD1 (6 bases). Germline CDR1 and CDR2: LNHDA and SQIVND (reference sequence). The CDR3 covers 15 residues. V was pared by 5 bases and J by 4 bases, with 17 bases between. CDR3 DNA: TGTGCCAGTAGTGTTAGAACAGGGAGAGGCACTGAAGCTTTCTTT. Its translation is CASSVRTGRGTEAFF.